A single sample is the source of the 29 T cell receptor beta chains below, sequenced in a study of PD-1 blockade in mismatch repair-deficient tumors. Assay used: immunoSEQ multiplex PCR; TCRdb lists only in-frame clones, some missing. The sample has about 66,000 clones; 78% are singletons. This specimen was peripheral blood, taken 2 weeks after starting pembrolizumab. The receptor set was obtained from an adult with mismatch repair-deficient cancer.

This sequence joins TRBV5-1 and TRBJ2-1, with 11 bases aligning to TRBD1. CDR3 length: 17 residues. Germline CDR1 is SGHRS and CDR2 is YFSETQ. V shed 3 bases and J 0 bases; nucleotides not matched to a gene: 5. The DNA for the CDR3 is TGCGCCAGCAGCTCGGACAGGGGGCCGAGCTCCTACAATGAGCAGTTCTTC. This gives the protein CASSSDRGPSSYNEQFF.

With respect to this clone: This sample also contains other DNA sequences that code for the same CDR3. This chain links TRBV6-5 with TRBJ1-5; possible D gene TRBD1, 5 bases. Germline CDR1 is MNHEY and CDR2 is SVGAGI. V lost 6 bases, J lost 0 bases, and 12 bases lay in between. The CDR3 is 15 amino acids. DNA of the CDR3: TGTGCCAGCAGACAATCGGGACTTAGCAATCAGCCCCAGCATTTT. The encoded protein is CASRQSGLSNQPQHF.

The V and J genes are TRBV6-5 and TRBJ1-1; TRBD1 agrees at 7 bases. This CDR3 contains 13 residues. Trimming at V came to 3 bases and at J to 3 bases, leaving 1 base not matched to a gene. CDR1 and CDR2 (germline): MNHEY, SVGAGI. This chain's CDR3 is CASSYQGDTEAFF. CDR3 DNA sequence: TGTGCCAGCAGTTATCAGGGGGACACTGAAGCTTTCTTT.

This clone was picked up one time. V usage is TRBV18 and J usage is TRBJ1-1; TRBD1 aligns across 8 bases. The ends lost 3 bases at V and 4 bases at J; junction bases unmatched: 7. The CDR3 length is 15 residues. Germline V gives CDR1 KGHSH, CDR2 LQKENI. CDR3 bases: TGTGCCAGCTCACCCCAGGGGGCAAGAGTCACTGAAGCTTTCTTT. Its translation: CASSPQGARVTEAFF. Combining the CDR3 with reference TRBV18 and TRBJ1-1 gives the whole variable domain NAGVMQNPRHLVRRRGQEARLRCSPMKGHSHVYWYRQLPEEGLKFMVYLQKENIIDESGMPKERFSAEFPKEGPSILRIQQVVRGDSAAYFCASSPQGARVTEAFFGQGTRLTVV.

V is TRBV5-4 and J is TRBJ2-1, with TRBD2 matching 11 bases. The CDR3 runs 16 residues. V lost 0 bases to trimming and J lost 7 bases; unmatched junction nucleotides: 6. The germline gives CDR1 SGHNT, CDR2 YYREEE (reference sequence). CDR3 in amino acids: CASSLGVSGRGNEQFF. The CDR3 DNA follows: TGTGCCAGCAGCTTGGGGGTTAGCGGGAGGGGGAATGAGCAGTTCTTC. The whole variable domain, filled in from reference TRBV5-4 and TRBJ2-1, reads ETGVTQSPTHLIKTRGQQVTLRCSSQSGHNTVSWYQQALGQGPQFIFQYYREEENGRGNFPPRFSGLQFPNYSSELNVNALELDDSALYLCASSLGVSGRGNEQFFGPGTRLTVL.

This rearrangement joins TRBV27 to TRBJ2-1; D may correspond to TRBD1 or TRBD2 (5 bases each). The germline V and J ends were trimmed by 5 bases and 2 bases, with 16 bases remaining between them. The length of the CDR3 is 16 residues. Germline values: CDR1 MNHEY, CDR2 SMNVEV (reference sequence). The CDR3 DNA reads TGTGCCAGCAGTCCTTTCCAGGGAGCCACCTACAATGAGCAGTTCTTC. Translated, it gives CASSPFQGATYNEQFF.

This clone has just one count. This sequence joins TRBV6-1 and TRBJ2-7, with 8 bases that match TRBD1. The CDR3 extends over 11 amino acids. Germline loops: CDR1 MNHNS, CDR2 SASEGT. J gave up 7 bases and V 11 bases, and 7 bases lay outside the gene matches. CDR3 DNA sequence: TGTGCCGGCGACAGGGGTGGAGAGCAGTACTTC. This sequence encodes CAGDRGGEQYF.

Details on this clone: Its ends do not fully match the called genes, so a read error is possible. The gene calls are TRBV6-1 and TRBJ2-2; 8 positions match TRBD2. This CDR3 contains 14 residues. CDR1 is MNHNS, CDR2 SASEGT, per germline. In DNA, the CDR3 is TGTGCCAGCAGTAAAGCGGGAGAGATCGGGGAGCTGTTTTTT. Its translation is CASSKAGEIGELFF.

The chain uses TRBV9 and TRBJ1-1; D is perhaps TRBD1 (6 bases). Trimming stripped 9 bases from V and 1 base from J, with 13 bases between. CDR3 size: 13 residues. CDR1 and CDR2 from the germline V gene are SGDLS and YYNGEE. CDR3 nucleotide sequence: TGTGCCACTTCGGGACACCCGAACACTGAAGCTTTCTTT. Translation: CATSGHPNTEAFF.

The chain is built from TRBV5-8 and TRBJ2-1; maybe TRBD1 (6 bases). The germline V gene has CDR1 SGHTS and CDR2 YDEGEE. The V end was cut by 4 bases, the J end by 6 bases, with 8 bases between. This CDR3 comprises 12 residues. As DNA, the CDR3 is TGTGCCAGCAGCACGGACAGCAATGAGCAGTTCTTC. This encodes CASSTDSNEQFF.

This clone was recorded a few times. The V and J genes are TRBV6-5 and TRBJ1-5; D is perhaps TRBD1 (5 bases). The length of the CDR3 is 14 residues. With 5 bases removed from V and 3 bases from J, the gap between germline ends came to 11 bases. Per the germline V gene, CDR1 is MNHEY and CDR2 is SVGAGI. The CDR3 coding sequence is TGTGCCAGCAGTCTCAGCAGGGACAATCAGCCCCAGCATTTT. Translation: CASSLSRDNQPQHF.

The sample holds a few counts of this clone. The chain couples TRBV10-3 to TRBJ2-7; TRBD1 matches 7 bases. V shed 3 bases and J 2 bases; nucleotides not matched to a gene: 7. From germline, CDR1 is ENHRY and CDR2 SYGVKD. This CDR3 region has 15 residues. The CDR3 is CAISDPQQGAYEQYF. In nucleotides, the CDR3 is TGTGCCATCAGTGATCCCCAGCAGGGGGCCTACGAGCAGTACTTC.

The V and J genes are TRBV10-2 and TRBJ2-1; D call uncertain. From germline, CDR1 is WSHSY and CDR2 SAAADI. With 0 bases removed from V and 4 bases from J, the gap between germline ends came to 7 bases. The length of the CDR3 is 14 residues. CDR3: CASSESAVYNEQFF. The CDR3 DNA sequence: TGCGCCAGCAGTGAGTCGGCAGTTTACAATGAGCAGTTCTTC.

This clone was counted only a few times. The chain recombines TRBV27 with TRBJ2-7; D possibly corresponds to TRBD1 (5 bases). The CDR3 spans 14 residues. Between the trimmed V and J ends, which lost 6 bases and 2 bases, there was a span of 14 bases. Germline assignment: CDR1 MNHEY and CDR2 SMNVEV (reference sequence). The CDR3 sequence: CASSLGAPAYEQYF. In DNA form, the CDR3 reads TGTGCCAGCAGCCTAGGGGCCCCTGCCTACGAGCAGTACTTC.

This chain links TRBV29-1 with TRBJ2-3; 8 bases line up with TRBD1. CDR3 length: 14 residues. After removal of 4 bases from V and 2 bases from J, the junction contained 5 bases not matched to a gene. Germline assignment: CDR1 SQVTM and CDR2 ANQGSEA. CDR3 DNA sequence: TGCAGCGTTGCTGCGCAGGGGGCCACAGATACGCAGTATTTT. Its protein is CSVAAQGATDTQYF.

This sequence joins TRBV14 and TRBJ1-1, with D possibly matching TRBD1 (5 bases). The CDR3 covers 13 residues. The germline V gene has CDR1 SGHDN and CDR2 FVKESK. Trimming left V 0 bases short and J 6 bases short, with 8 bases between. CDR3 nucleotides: TGTGCCAGCAGCCAAGATCTGGGGGCTGAAGCTTTCTTT. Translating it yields CASSQDLGAEAFF.

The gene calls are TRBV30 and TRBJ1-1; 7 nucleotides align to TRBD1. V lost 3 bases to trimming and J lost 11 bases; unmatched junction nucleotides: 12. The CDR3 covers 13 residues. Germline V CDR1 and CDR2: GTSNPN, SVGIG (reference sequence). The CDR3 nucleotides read TGTGCCTGGAGAGCCGGGACAGCCATTCGCGCTTTCTTT. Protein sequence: CAWRAGTAIRAFF.

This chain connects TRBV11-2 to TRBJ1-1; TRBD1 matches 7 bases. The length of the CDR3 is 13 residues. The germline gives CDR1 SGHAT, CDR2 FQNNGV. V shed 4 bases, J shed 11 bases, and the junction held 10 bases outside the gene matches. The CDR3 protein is CASSYTRDSSAFF. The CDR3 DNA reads TGTGCCAGCAGCTATACACGGGACAGCTCTGCTTTCTTT.

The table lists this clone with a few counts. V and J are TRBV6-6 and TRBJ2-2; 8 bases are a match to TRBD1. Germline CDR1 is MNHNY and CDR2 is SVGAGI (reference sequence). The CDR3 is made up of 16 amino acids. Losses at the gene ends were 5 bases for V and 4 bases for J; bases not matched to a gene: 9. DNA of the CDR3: TGTGCCAGCAGTCATGGACAGGGTAGGAGCACCGGGGAGCTGTTTTTT. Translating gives CASSHGQGRSTGELFF.

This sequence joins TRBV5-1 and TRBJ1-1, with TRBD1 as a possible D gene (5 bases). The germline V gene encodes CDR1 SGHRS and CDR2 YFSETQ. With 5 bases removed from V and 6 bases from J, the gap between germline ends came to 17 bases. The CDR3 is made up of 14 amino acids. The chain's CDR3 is CASSKGTTESEAFF. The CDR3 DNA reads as TGCGCCAGCAGTAAAGGGACCACCGAATCTGAAGCTTTCTTT.

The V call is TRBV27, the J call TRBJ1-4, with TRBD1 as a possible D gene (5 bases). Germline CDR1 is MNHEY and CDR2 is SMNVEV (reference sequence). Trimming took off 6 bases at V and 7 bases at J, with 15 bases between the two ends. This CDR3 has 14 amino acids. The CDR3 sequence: CASSLGLGSEKLFF. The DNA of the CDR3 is TGTGCCAGCAGCCTGGGACTTGGAAGTGAAAAACTGTTTTTT. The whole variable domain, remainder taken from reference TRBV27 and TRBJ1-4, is EAQVTQNPRYLITVTGKKLTVTCSQNMNHEYMSWYRQDPGLGLRQIYYSMNVEVTDKGDVPEGYKVSRKEKRNFPLILESPSPNQTSLYFCASSLGLGSEKLFFGSGTQLSVL.

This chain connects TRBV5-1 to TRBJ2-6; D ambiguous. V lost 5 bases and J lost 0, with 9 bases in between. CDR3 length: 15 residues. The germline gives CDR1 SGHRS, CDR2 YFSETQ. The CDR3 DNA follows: TGCGCCAGCAGTGACGACACCTCTGGGGCCAACGTCCTGACTTTC. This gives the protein CASSDDTSGANVLTF.

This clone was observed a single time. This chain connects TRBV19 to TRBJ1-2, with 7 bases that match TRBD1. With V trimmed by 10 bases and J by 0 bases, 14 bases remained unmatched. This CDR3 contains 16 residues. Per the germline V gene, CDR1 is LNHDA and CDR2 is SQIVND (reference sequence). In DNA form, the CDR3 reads TGTGCCACGCGCCTAAATGGGGACAGCGCTAACTATGGCTACACCTTC. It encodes CATRLNGDSANYGYTF.

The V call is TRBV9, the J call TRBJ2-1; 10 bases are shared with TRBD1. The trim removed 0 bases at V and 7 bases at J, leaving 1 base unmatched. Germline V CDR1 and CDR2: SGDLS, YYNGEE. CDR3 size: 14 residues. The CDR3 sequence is CASSVGQGANEQFF. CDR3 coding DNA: TGTGCCAGCAGCGTAGGACAGGGGGCTAATGAGCAGTTCTTC.

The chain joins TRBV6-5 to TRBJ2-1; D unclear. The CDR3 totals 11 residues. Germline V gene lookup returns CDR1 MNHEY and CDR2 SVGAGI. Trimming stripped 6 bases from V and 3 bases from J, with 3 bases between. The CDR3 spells CASRLYNEQFF. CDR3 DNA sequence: TGTGCCAGCAGGCTCTACAATGAGCAGTTCTTC.

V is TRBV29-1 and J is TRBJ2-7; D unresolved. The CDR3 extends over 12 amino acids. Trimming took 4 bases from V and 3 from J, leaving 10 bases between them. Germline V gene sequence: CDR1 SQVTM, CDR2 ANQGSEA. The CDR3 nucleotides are TGCAGCGTTGGTGTCAGAAACTACGAGCAGTACTTC. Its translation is CSVGVRNYEQYF.

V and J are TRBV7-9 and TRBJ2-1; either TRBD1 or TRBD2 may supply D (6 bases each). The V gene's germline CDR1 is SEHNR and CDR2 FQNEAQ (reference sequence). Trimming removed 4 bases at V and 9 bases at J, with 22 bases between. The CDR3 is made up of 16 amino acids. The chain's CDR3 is CASSSRVLGGGGEQFF. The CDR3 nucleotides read TGTGCCAGCAGCTCACGGGTTCTGGGAGGAGGGGGTGAGCAGTTCTTC.

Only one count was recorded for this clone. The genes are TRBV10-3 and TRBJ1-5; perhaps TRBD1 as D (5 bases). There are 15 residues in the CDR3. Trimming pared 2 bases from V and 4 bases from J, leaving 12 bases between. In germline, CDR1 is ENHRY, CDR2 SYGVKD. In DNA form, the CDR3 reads TGTGCCATCAGTGAGATCGTGGGGGGAAATCAGCCCCAGCATTTT. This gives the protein CAISEIVGGNQPQHF.

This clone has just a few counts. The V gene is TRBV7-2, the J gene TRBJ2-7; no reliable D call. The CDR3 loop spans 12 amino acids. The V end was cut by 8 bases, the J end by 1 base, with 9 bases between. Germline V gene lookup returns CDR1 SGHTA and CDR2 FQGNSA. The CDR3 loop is CASAPLSYEQYF. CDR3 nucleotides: TGTGCCAGCGCCCCACTGTCCTACGAGCAGTACTTC.